These T cell receptor beta chains were read from a single sample in a study of blood T cell repertoires in COVID-19. Profiled with immunoSEQ multiplex PCR; TCRdb holds only in-frame clones, not every one. The sample contains around 50,000 clones, about 90% of which appear only once. Sequencing used peripheral blood. These receptors were collected from a human donor in a cohort sampled during active COVID-19. CDR3s include the opening cysteine and the closing phenylalanine or tryptophan. The D gene is left open where the match is weak. Some rows mark clone size as missing; the rest say once, few, many or name a class of expanded clone.

J gene: TRBJ2-1; V gene: TRBV5-1; D gene: TRBD1; clone size: .; CDR3 protein: CASSLGQGYNEQFF; CDR3 DNA: TGCGCCAGCAGCTTGGGACAGGGTTACAATGAGCAGTTCTTC
J gene: TRBJ2-7; V gene: TRBV30; D gene: TRBD2; clone size: .; CDR3 protein: CAWKILAGYEQYF; CDR3 DNA: TGTGCCTGGAAAATACTAGCGGGCTACGAGCAGTACTTC
J gene: TRBJ2-3; V gene: TRBV11-2; D gene: .; clone size: .; CDR3 protein: CASSSSRQGTDTQYF; CDR3 DNA: TGTGCCAGCAGCTCATCCCGGCAGGGGACAGATACGCAGTATTTT
J gene: TRBJ2-3; V gene: TRBV7-3; D gene: TRBD2; clone size: .; CDR3 protein: CASSFGLGADTQYF; CDR3 DNA: TGTGCCAGCAGCTTCGGACTAGGAGCAGATACGCAGTATTTT
J gene: TRBJ2-7; V gene: TRBV5-8; D gene: .; clone size: .; CDR3 protein: CASSQDSLGEQYF; CDR3 DNA: TGTGCCAGCAGCCAGGACAGTCTGGGCGAGCAGTACTTC
J gene: TRBJ2-7; V gene: TRBV30; D gene: .; clone size: medium-sized; CDR3 protein: CAWSVSFPYEQYF; CDR3 DNA: TGTGCCTGGAGTGTCTCTTTCCCCTACGAGCAGTACTTC
J gene: TRBJ2-7; V gene: TRBV7-8; D gene: .; clone size: .; CDR3 protein: CASSFQRQGGSYEQYF; CDR3 DNA: TGTGCCAGCAGCTTCCAACGACAGGGAGGTTCCTACGAGCAGTACTTC
J gene: TRBJ2-3; V gene: TRBV27; D gene: TRBD2; clone size: .; CDR3 protein: CASRFLLAGGLDTQYF; CDR3 DNA: TGTGCTTCGCGGTTTTTATTAGCGGGAGGGTTAGATACGCAGTATTTT
J gene: TRBJ1-6; V gene: TRBV5-5; D gene: TRBD1; clone size: .; CDR3 protein: CASSLMDRGYSPLHF; CDR3 DNA: TGTGCCAGCAGCTTGATGGACAGGGGATATTCACCCCTCCACTTT
J gene: TRBJ2-1; V gene: TRBV7-3; D gene: .; clone size: .; CDR3 protein: CASSTMGGTGANEQFF; CDR3 DNA: TGTGCCAGCAGCACCATGGGGGGTACCGGGGCCAATGAGCAGTTCTTC
J gene: TRBJ2-1; V gene: TRBV30; D gene: .; clone size: .; CDR3 protein: CAWSSTGLMYNEQFF; CDR3 DNA: TGTGCCTGGAGTTCCACGGGACTCATGTACAATGAGCAGTTCTTC
J gene: TRBJ2-1; V gene: TRBV5-1; D gene: TRBD2; clone size: .; CDR3 protein: CASSQAAAGVENEQFF; CDR3 DNA: TGCGCCAGCAGCCAAGCGGCGGCGGGAGTAGAGAATGAGCAGTTCTTC
J gene: TRBJ1-4; V gene: TRBV11-2; D gene: .; clone size: .; CDR3 protein: CASRSLLQGRLEKLFF; CDR3 DNA: TGTGCCAGCAGAAGTCTTCTACAGGGAAGGCTTGAAAAACTGTTTTTT
J gene: TRBJ1-2; V gene: TRBV4-1; D gene: .; clone size: .; CDR3 protein: CASSQEQQGAYGYTF; CDR3 DNA: TGCGCCAGCAGCCAGGAACAACAGGGAGCCTATGGCTACACCTTC
J gene: TRBJ2-7; V gene: TRBV2; D gene: TRBD2; clone size: .; CDR3 protein: CASSPSGAGEQYF; CDR3 DNA: TGTGCCAGCAGTCCCAGCGGGGCGGGTGAGCAGTACTTC
J gene: TRBJ2-6; V gene: TRBV2; D gene: .; clone size: once; CDR3 protein: CASSGSPLAAGANVLTF; CDR3 DNA: TGTGCCAGCAGTGGGTCCCCACTAGCTGCCGGGGCCAACGTCCTGACTTTC
J gene: TRBJ2-5; V gene: TRBV5-6; D gene: .; clone size: .; CDR3 protein: CASSLRRVLETQYF; CDR3 DNA: TGTGCCAGCAGCTTGCGGCGGGTATTGGAGACCCAGTACTTC
J gene: TRBJ2-3; V gene: TRBV4-2; D gene: TRBD2; clone size: .; CDR3 protein: CASSEGLAGGTSTDTQYF; CDR3 DNA: TGTGCCAGCAGCGAGGGACTAGCGGGAGGTACAAGCACAGATACGCAGTATTTT
J gene: TRBJ2-7; V gene: TRBV29-1; D gene: TRBD2; clone size: once; CDR3 protein: CSVAGGKGSYEQYF; CDR3 DNA: TGCAGCGTCGCGGGAGGTAAAGGGTCCTACGAGCAGTACTTC
J gene: TRBJ1-5; V gene: TRBV6-2/TRBV6-3; D gene: TRBD1; clone size: .; CDR3 protein: CASSYSVTGGNQPQHF; CDR3 DNA: TGTGCCAGCAGTTACTCTGTTACAGGGGGTAATCAGCCCCAGCATTTT
J gene: TRBJ1-1; V gene: TRBV19; D gene: .; clone size: .; CDR3 protein: CASSILPGTEAFF; CDR3 DNA: TGTGCCAGTAGTATACTACCGGGCACTGAAGCTTTCTTT
J gene: TRBJ2-7; V gene: TRBV6-5; D gene: .; clone size: .; CDR3 protein: CASMGDYKDEQYF; CDR3 DNA: TGTGCCAGTATGGGCGATTATAAGGACGAGCAGTACTTC
J gene: TRBJ2-2; V gene: TRBV5-1; D gene: TRBD2; clone size: .; CDR3 protein: CASSSRLAGGPNTGELFF; CDR3 DNA: TGCGCCAGCAGCTCCAGACTAGCGGGAGGGCCGAATACCGGGGAGCTGTTTTTT
J gene: TRBJ2-3; V gene: TRBV9; D gene: .; clone size: once; CDR3 protein: CASSGNRGTDTQYF; CDR3 DNA: TGTGCCAGCAGCGGTAACAGGGGCACAGATACGCAGTATTTT
J gene: TRBJ2-5; V gene: TRBV25-1; D gene: .; clone size: .; CDR3 protein: CASQLWGVETQYF; CDR3 DNA: TGTGCCAGCCAACTTTGGGGGGTAGAGACCCAGTACTTC
J gene: TRBJ1-6; V gene: TRBV5-1; D gene: .; clone size: .; CDR3 protein: CASSLGQGGNSPLHF; CDR3 DNA: TGCGCCAGCAGCTTGGGTCAGGGAGGAAATTCACCCCTCCACTTT
J gene: TRBJ2-1; V gene: TRBV27; D gene: TRBD2; clone size: .; CDR3 protein: CASSLYGGSYNEQFF; CDR3 DNA: TGTGCCAGCAGTTTATATGGCGGGAGCTACAATGAGCAGTTCTTC
J gene: TRBJ2-3; V gene: TRBV5-1; D gene: TRBD2; clone size: .; CDR3 protein: CASKGLVGPNTQYF; CDR3 DNA: TGCGCCAGCAAGGGACTAGTAGGGCCCAATACGCAGTATTTT
J gene: TRBJ1-5; V gene: TRBV18; D gene: .; clone size: .; CDR3 protein: CASSPLDSNQPQHF; CDR3 DNA: TGTGCCAGCTCACCACTCGACAGTAATCAGCCCCAGCATTTT
J gene: TRBJ1-2; V gene: TRBV10-3; D gene: TRBD1; clone size: once; CDR3 protein: CAISRDSNYGYTF; CDR3 DNA: TGTGCCATCAGTCGGGACAGCAACTATGGCTACACCTTC
J gene: TRBJ1-2; V gene: TRBV5-4; D gene: .; clone size: .; CDR3 protein: CASSLGGFRANYGYTF; CDR3 DNA: TGTGCCAGCAGCTTGGGCGGTTTCCGAGCTAACTATGGCTACACCTTC
J gene: TRBJ1-2; V gene: TRBV30; D gene: .; clone size: .; CDR3 protein: CAWSDTTNYGYTF; CDR3 DNA: TGTGCCTGGAGTGACACGACTAACTATGGCTACACCTTC
J gene: TRBJ2-1; V gene: TRBV24-1; D gene: .; clone size: .; CDR3 protein: CATSDFHSNQFF; CDR3 DNA: TGTGCCACCAGTGATTTCCACAGTAATCAGTTCTTC
J gene: TRBJ2-7; V gene: TRBV5-1; D gene: .; clone size: .; CDR3 protein: CASSARPDSYYEQYF; CDR3 DNA: TGCGCCAGCAGCGCCAGACCGGACAGCTACTACGAGCAGTACTTC
J gene: TRBJ1-4; V gene: TRBV20-1; D gene: .; clone size: .; CDR3 protein: CSARWTEKLFF; CDR3 DNA: TGCAGTGCTAGATGGACAGAAAAACTGTTTTTT
J gene: TRBJ2-7; V gene: TRBV19; D gene: .; clone size: once; CDR3 protein: CASSPKDRIDPYEQYF; CDR3 DNA: TGTGCCAGTAGTCCCAAGGACAGAATCGACCCCTACGAGCAGTACTTC
J gene: TRBJ2-7; V gene: TRBV28; D gene: .; clone size: medium-sized; CDR3 protein: CASSWGSTYEQYF; CDR3 DNA: TGTGCCAGCAGTTGGGGCAGTACCTACGAGCAGTACTTC
J gene: TRBJ1-5; V gene: TRBV3-1/TRBV3-2; D gene: .; clone size: .; CDR3 protein: CASSQGTGTSTQPQHF; CDR3 DNA: TGTGCCAGCAGCCAAGGTACAGGGACATCCACTCAGCCCCAGCATTTT
J gene: TRBJ2-1; V gene: TRBV27; D gene: TRBD1; clone size: once; CDR3 protein: CASSLEMGQGIYEQFF; CDR3 DNA: TGTGCCAGCAGTTTAGAAATGGGACAGGGAATCTATGAGCAGTTCTTC